This T cell receptor beta chain was sequenced for a study of cytomegalovirus exposure and HLA in healthy donors. With regard to this clone: As yet, its antigen is unknown.

Vbeta (60) and Jbeta (13) primers were used in the PCR. TCRdb's copy holds only in-frame clones and misses some; the assay was immunoSEQ multiplex PCR. The sample shows about 250,000 clones, under 80% of them seen only once. Study observations and caveats: Per a prior analysis, the majority of TCR beta V segments were productive roughly 90% or roughly 30% of the time. An observed cluster of highly shared sequence variants was recorded as a likely sequencing artifact. Evidence from a later analysis indicated that most CMV-associated TCR beta chains looked HLA-restricted.

Trimming left V 2 bases short and J 2 bases short, with 13 bases between. CDR1 MNHNS and CDR2 SASEGT come from the germline V gene. CDR3 length: 16 amino acids. The sequence derives from a female donor in good health and CMV-seronegative. The sample comprised PBMCs. The V and J genes are TRBV6-1 and TRBJ2-1, with D perhaps TRBD2 (5 bases). The CDR3 sequence is CASSEMVGVAYNEQFF. The CDR3 region has the DNA TGTGCCAGCAGTGAAATGGTGGGAGTAGCCTACAATGAGCAGTTCTTC.